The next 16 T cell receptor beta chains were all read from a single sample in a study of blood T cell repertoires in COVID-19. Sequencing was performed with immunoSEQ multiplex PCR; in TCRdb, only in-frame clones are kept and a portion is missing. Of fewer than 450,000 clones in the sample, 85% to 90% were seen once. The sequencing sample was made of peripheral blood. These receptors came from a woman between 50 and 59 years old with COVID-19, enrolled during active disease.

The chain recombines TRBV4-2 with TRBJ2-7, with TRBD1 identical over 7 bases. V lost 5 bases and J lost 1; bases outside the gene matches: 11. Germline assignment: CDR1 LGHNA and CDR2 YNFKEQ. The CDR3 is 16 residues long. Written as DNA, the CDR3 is TGTGCCAGCAGCTCTAACCGGGACAGCACTTCCTACGAGCAGTACTTC. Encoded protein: CASSSNRDSTSYEQYF.

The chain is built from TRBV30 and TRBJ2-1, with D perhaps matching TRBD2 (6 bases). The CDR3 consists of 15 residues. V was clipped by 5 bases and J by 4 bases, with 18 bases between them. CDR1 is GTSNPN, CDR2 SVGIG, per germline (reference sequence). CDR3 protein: CAWRRDSHLYNEQFF. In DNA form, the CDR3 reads TGTGCCTGGCGCCGGGACTCTCATTTATACAATGAGCAGTTCTTC.

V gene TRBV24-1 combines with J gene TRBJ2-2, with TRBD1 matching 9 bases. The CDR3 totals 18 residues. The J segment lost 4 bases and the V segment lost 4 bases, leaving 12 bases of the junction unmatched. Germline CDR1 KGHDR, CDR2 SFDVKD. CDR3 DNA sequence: TGTGCCACCAGTGACCCAACAGGGGGCAGACGATCCACCGGGGAGCTGTTTTTT. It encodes CATSDPTGGRRSTGELFF.

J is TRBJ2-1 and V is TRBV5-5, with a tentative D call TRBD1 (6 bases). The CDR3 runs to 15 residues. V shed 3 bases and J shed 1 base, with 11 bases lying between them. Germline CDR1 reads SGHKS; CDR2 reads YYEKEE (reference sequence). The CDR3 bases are TGTGCCAGCAGCTCCGGAGACAGGTCCTACAATGAGCAGTTCTTC. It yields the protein CASSSGDRSYNEQFF.

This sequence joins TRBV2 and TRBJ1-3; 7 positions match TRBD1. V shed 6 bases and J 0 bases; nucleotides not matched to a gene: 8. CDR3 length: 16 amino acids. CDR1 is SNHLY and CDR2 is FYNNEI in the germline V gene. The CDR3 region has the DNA TGTGCCAGCAGCCTCCAGGGGGTTAGCTCTGGAAACACCATATATTTT. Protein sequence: CASSLQGVSSGNTIYF.

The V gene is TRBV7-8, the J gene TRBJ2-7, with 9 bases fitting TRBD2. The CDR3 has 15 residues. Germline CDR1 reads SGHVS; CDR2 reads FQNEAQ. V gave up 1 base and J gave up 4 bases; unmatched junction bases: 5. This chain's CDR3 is CASSLGLAVKYEQYF. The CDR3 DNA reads TGTGCCAGCAGCTTAGGACTAGCGGTAAAGTACGAGCAGTACTTC.

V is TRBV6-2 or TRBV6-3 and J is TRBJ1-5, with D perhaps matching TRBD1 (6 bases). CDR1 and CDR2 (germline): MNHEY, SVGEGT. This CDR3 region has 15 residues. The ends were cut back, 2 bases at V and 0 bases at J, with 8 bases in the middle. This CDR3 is CASSYLQGSNQPQHF. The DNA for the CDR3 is TGTGCCAGCAGTTACCTACAGGGTAGCAATCAGCCCCAGCATTTT.

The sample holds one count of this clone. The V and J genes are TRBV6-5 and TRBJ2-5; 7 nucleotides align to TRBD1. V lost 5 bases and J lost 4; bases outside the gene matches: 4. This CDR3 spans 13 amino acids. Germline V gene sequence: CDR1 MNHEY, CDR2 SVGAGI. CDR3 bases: TGTGCCAGCAGTCGCCGGGACAGAGAGACCCAGTACTTC. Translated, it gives CASSRRDRETQYF.

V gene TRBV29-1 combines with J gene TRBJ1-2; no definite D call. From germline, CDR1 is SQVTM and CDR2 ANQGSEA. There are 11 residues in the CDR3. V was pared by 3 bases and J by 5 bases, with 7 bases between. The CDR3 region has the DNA TGCAGCGTTGATCCGGGTTATGGCTACACCTTC. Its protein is CSVDPGYGYTF.

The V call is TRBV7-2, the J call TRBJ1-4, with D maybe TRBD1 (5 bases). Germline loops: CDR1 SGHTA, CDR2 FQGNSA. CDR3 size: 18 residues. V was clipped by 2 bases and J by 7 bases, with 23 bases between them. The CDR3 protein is CASSLLRGAGSALEKLFF. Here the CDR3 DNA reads TGTGCCAGCAGCTTATTACGGGGCGCGGGGTCGGCCCTTGAAAAACTGTTTTTT.

CDR3 region: CASSVSSLPNQPQHF. The CDR3 region has the DNA TGTGCCAGCAGCGTGAGTAGCTTACCGAATCAGCCCCAGCATTTT. The chain carries TRBV9 and TRBJ1-5, with D hard to call. The germline V gene has CDR1 SGDLS and CDR2 YYNGEE. Trimming left V 2 bases short and J 4 bases short, with 13 bases between. The CDR3 runs 15 residues. The variable domain in full, with the rest retrieved from reference TRBV9 and TRBJ1-5, is DSGVTQTPKHLITATGQRVTLRCSPRSGDLSVYWYQQSLDQGLQFLIQYYNGEERAKGNILERFSAQQFPDLHSELNLSSLELGDSALYFCASSVSSLPNQPQHFGDGTRLSIL.

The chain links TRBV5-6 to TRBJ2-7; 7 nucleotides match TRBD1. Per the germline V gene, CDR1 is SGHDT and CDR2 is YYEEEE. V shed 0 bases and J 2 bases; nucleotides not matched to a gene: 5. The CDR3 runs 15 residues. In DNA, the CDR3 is TGTGCCAGCAGCTTGGTAGGGGGCTCCACCTACGAGCAGTACTTC. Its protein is CASSLVGGSTYEQYF.

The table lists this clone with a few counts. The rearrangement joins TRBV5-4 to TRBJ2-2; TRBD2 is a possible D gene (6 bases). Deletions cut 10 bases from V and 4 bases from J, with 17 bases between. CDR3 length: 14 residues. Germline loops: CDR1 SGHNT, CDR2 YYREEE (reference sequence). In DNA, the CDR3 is TGTGCCTTCGTGGAGGGAGTGGGCACCGGGGAGCTGTTTTTT. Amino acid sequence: CAFVEGVGTGELFF.

As DNA, the CDR3 is TGTGCCAGCAGCCCGGGGACAAGCTCTGGAAACACCATATATTTT. Translating gives CASSPGTSSGNTIYF. The chain links TRBV11-2 to TRBJ1-3; a weak D match, TRBD1 (6 bases). The germline gives CDR1 SGHAT, CDR2 FQNNGV. There are 15 residues in the CDR3. Trimming took off 5 bases at V and 0 bases at J, with 11 bases between the two ends.

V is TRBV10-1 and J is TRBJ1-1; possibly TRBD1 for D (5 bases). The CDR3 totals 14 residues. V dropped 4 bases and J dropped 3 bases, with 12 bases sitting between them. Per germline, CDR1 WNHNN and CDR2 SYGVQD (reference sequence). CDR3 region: CASSVTGEYTEAFF. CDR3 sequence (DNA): TGCGCCAGCAGTGTGACGGGGGAGTACACTGAAGCTTTCTTT.

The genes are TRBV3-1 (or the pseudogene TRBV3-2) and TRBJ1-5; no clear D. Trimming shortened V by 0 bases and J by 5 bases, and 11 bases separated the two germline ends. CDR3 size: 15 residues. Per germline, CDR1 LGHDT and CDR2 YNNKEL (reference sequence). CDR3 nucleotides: TGTGCCAGCAGCCAAGATGGCAGGAGGGATCAGCCCCAGCATTTT. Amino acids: CASSQDGRRDQPQHF.